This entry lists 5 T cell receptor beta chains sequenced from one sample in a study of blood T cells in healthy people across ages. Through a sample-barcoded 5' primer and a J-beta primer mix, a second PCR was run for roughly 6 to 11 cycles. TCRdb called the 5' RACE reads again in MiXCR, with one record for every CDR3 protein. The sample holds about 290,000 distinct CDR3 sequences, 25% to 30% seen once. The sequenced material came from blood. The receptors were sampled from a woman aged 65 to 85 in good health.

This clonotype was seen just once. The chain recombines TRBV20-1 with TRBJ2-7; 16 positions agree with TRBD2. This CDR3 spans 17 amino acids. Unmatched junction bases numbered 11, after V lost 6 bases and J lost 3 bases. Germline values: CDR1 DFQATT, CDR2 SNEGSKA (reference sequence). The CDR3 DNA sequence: TGCAGTGCGTGGCCGGGACTAGCGGGAGGGCGGGTCTACGAGCAGTACTTC. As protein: CSAWPGLAGGRVYEQYF.

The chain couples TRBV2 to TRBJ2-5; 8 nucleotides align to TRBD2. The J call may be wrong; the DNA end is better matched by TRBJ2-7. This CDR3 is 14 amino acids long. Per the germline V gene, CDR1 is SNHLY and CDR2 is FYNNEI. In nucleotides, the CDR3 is TGTGCCAGCAGTGTGGCAGCGGGACTAGGCGAGCAGTACTTC. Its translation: CASSVAAGLGEQYF.

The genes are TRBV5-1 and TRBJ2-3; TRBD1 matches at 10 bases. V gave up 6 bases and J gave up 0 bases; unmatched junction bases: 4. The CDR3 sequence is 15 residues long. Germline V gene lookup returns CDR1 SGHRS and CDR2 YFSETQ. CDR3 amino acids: CASTRQGASTDTQYF. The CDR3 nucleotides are TGCGCCAGCACGAGACAGGGGGCGAGCACAGATACGCAGTATTTT. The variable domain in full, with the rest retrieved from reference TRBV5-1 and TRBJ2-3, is KAGVTQTPRYLIKTRGQQVTLSCSPISGHRSVSWYQQTPGQGLQFLFEYFSETQRNKGNFPGRFSGRQFSNSRSEMNVSTLELGDSALYLCASTRQGASTDTQYFGPGTRLTVL.

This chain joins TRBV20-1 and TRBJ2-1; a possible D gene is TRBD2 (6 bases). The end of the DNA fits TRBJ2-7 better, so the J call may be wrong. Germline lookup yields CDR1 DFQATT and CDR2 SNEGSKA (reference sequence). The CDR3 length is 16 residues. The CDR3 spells CSARVESAAGFYEQYF. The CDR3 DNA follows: TGCAGTGCTAGAGTTGAAAGTGCGGCGGGATTCTACGAGCAGTACTTC.

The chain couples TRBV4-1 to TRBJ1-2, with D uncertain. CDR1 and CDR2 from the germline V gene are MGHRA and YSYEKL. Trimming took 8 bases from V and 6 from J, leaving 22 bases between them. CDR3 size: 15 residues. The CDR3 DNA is TGCGCCAGCTCACGGATTAGCGGGTTGACCAATGGCTACACCTTC. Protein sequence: CASSRISGLTNGYTF.